A selection of T cell receptor beta chains follows, all from one sample in a study of beta chain features in type 1 diabetes. Libraries were prepared by immunoSEQ multiplex PCR; TCRdb keeps only in-frame clonotypes and omits some of them. This sample yields 130,000 or so clones, of which roughly 10% are seen a single time; roughly 0.75% belongs to the top ten. Material: central memory CD4+ T cells from blood. These receptors were taken from a man under 40 with type 1 diabetes. CDR3s include the opening cysteine and the closing phenylalanine or tryptophan. The D gene is left open where the match is weak. For some rows the clone size is stated as once, few or many, or as a class when expanded; others skip it.

d_call clone_size j_call v_call cdr3_nt cdr3_aa
TRBD2 - TRBJ2-2 TRBV6-5 TGTGCCAGCAGCCTGAAGAGACTAGCGCCCGGGGAGCTGTTTTTT CASSLKRLAPGELFF
- - TRBJ1-2 TRBV6-5 TGTGCCAGCAGTTACTCCCCCACAGGGAACTATGGCTACACCTTC CASSYSPTGNYGYTF
- few TRBJ2-1 TRBV11-2 TGTGCCAGCAGCACCAGCTACAATGAGCAGTTCTTC CASSTSYNEQFF
- - TRBJ1-1 TRBV4-2 TGTGCCAGCAGCTTCACAGGCTACACTGAAGCTTTCTTT CASSFTGYTEAFF
- few TRBJ2-7 TRBV11-2 TGTGCCAGCAGCCCCTCAGGCTACGAGCAGTACTTC CASSPSGYEQYF
TRBD1 - TRBJ1-2 TRBV2 TGTGCCAGTGGACAGGGCTACTATGGCTACACCTTC CASGQGYYGYTF
TRBD2 - TRBJ2-7 TRBV5-4 TGTGCCAGCAGCTTGGAGCTAGCGGGATCCTTCGAGCAGTACTTC CASSLELAGSFEQYF
TRBD2 few TRBJ2-7 TRBV14 TGTGCCAGCAGCTCTAGCGGGGGCTACGAGCAGTACTTC CASSSSGGYEQYF
TRBD2 few TRBJ2-1 TRBV7-2 TGTGCCAGCAGCCCCGCCCCACTAGCGGGGGGCAACAATGAGCAGTTCTTC CASSPAPLAGGNNEQFF
- - TRBJ2-1 TRBV11-2 TGTGCCAGCAGCACCGGGGGAAGCTCCTACAATGAGCAGTTCTTC CASSTGGSSYNEQFF
- few TRBJ2-2 TRBV15 TGTGCCACCAGCAGAGATAGGAGGGCCGGGGAGCTGTTTTTT CATSRDRRAGELFF
TRBD1 few TRBJ2-2 TRBV6-1 TGTGCCAGCAGTGGACAGGGAAACACCGGGGAGCTGTTTTTT CASSGQGNTGELFF
TRBD1 few TRBJ2-7 TRBV7-2 TGTGCCAGCAGCTACAGGGGGCAGGCGTCCTACGAGCAGTACTTC CASSYRGQASYEQYF
TRBD1 few TRBJ1-1 TRBV7-2 TGTGCCAGCAGCTCGAGACAGGGAACTGAAGCTTTCTTT CASSSRQGTEAFF
TRBD1 - TRBJ2-1 TRBV5-4 TGTGCCAGCAGCTTGGACAGGGGCTCCTACAATGAGCAGTTCTTC CASSLDRGSYNEQFF
TRBD2 - TRBJ2-3 TRBV10-3 TGTGCCATCAGCGGGACTAGCGTCGAAGATACGCAGTATTTT CAISGTSVEDTQYF
TRBD1 - TRBJ2-5 TRBV11-2 TGTGCCAGCAGTTCGACAGGGGGAGAGACCCAGTACTTC CASSSTGGETQYF
TRBD1 - TRBJ1-2 TRBV7-2 TGTGCCAGCAGCCCAGGGACAGCTAACTATGGCTACACCTTC CASSPGTANYGYTF
- few TRBJ1-6 TRBV28 TGTGCCAGCAGTTCCACCGAGAGCCTAGGCCGCGCCCTCCACTTT CASSSTESLGRALHF
- few TRBJ2-7 TRBV30 TGTGCCTGGAGTGTTCATGGCGGCAACGAGCAGTACTTC CAWSVHGGNEQYF
TRBD2 few TRBJ2-5 TRBV28 TGTGCCGCTCGCCGGGGGGGCTTCGAGACCCAGTACTTC CAARRGGFETQYF
TRBD1 - TRBJ2-7 TRBV7-3 TGTGCCAGCAGCAGAGGACAGGGAGCCTACGAGCAGTACTTC CASSRGQGAYEQYF
TRBD2 - TRBJ2-3 TRBV5-1 TGCGCCAGCAGCCCGCAAGCGGGGGACTCCACAGATACGCAGTATTTT CASSPQAGDSTDTQYF
- - TRBJ1-1 TRBV6-5 TGTGCCAGCAGTTCGTGGGGGGAGAGGAACACTGAAGCTTTCTTT CASSSWGERNTEAFF
- - TRBJ2-1 TRBV6-5 TGTGCCAGCAGTCGGGATGGGGTGTCCTACAATGAGCAGTTCTTC CASSRDGVSYNEQFF
TRBD2 few TRBJ2-1 TRBV5-1 TGCGCCAGCAGCTCGACTAGCGGTGGGTACAATGAGCAGTTCTTC CASSSTSGGYNEQFF